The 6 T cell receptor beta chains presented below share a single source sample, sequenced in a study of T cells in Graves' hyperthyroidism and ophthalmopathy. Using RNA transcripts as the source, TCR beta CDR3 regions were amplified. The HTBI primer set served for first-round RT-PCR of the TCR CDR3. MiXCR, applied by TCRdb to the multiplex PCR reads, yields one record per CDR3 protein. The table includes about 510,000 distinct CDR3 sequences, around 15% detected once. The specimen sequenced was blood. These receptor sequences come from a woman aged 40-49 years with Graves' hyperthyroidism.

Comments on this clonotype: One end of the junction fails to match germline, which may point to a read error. The CDR3 coding sequence is TGTGCCAGCAACTTAACGCTCGGGCCTACTAGCGGGAGGGATACAGATACGCAGTATTTT. Translated: CASNLTLGPTSGRDTDTQYF. This chain connects TRBV7-3 to TRBJ2-3, with 13 bases matching TRBD2. CDR1 and CDR2 (germline): SGHTA, FQGTGA. The CDR3 sequence is 20 residues long.

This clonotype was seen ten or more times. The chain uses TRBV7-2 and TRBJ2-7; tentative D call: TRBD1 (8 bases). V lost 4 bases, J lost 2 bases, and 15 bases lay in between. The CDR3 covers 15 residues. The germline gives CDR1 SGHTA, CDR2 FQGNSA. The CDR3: CASSSWTGTTYEQYF. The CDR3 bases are TGTGCCAGCAGCTCTTGGACAGGGACTACCTACGAGCAGTACTTC.

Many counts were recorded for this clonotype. This CDR3 reads CASSHLGTRDYEQYF. DNA of the CDR3: TGTGCCAGCAGCCACCTCGGGACAAGGGACTACGAGCAGTACTTC. The chain couples TRBV11-2 to TRBJ2-7; D may be TRBD1 (6 bases). Germline CDR1 reads SGHAT; CDR2 reads FQNNGV. V shed 5 bases and J shed 3 bases, with 17 bases lying between them. This CDR3 spans 15 amino acids.

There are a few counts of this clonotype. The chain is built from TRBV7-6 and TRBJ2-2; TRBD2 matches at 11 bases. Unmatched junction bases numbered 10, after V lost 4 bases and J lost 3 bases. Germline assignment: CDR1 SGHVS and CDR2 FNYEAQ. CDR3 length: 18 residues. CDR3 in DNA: TGTGCCAGCAGCTCAAGACTAGCGGGATTAGTGGACACCGGGGAGCTGTTTTTT. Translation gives CASSSRLAGLVDTGELFF.

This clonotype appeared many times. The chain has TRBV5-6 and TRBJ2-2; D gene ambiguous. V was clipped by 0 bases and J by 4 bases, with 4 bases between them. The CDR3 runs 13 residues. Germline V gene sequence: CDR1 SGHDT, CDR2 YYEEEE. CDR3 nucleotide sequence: TGTGCCAGCAGCTTGGGTGCCACCGGGGAGCTGTTTTTT. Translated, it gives CASSLGATGELFF.

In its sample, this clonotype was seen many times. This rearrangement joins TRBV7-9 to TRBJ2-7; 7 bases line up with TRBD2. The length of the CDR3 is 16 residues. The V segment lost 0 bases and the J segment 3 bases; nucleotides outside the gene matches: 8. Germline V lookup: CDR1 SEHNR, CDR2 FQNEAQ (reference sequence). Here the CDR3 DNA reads TGTGCCAGCAGCTTAGCGTTTGGGCGGGAGAGCTACGAGCAGTACTTC. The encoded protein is CASSLAFGRESYEQYF.